The 20 T cell receptor beta chains given below trace back to one sample, sequenced in a study of technical replicates of blood from several donors. The data were produced by immunoSEQ multiplex PCR, yet TCRdb's version contains in-frame clones alone and is incomplete. The data show around 90,000 clones, with approximately 94% seen just once and 0.39% held by the top ten. Sequences were obtained from T cells isolated from PBMCs. These receptors were taken from a human donor in good health.

The chain employs TRBV7-3 and TRBJ1-2, with D possibly being TRBD1 (5 bases). The V gene lost 3 bases and the J gene lost 9 bases, with 11 bases spanning the gap. The germline V gene encodes CDR1 SGHTA and CDR2 FQGTGA. This CDR3 region has 12 residues. CDR3 DNA sequence: TGTGCCAGCAGCTTGGAGGGGCAACGCTACACCTTC. It codes for CASSLEGQRYTF.

The CDR3 region is CASISGLCEQYF. The CDR3 bases are TGTGCCAGTATATCAGGTCTTTGCGAGCAGTACTTC. The chain has TRBV19 and TRBJ2-7; D is undetermined. V gave up 7 bases and J gave up 6 bases, with 13 bases separating them. The germline V gene encodes CDR1 LNHDA and CDR2 SQIVND (reference sequence). The CDR3 is 12 amino acids.

V and J are TRBV6-5 and TRBJ2-1, with D possibly TRBD2 on 5 matching bases. This CDR3 is 13 amino acids long. V was trimmed by 2 bases and J by 5 bases, leaving 7 bases between them. Germline loops: CDR1 MNHEY, CDR2 SVGAGI. This CDR3 reads CASSYGSNNEQFF. The CDR3 bases are TGTGCCAGCAGTTACGGGAGCAACAATGAGCAGTTCTTC.

This chain uses TRBV5-5 with TRBJ2-1, with TRBD2 matching over 8 bases. There are 14 residues in the CDR3. Germline-derived CDR1 and CDR2 are SGHKS and YYEKEE (reference sequence). V shed 4 bases and J 4 bases; nucleotides not matched to a gene: 4. As DNA, the CDR3 is TGTGCCAGCAGCCGGGAGGGTCTGTACAATGAGCAGTTCTTC. It translates to CASSREGLYNEQFF.

The chain uses TRBV11-3 and TRBJ1-2; D gene unclear. Trimming stripped 0 bases from V and 8 bases from J, with 7 bases between. The CDR3 sequence is 12 residues long. The germline V gene has CDR1 SGHNT and CDR2 YENEEA. The CDR3 nucleotides read TGTGCCAGCAGCTTAGACTCGGGGGGCTACACCTTC. Its protein product is CASSLDSGGYTF.

This clone was seen only once. Here the CDR3 DNA reads TGTGCCATCAGTGAGGATCCGGGTAGCAATCAGCCCCAGCATTTT. Translation gives CAISEDPGSNQPQHF. This sequence joins TRBV10-3 and TRBJ1-5; D not certain. Trimming shortened V by 2 bases and J by 0 bases, and 8 bases separated the two germline ends. The germline CDR1 and CDR2 sequences are ENHRY and SYGVKD. The CDR3 length is 15 residues.

This clone was counted once. The rearrangement uses TRBV30 and TRBJ2-3; TRBD1 agrees at 7 bases. Germline loops: CDR1 GTSNPN, CDR2 SVGIG (reference sequence). The CDR3 runs to 12 residues. Trimming at V came to 3 bases and at J to 5 bases, leaving 2 bases not matched to a gene. Here the CDR3 DNA reads TGTGCCTGGAGGACAGGGCGAGATACGCAGTATTTT. Its protein is CAWRTGRDTQYF.

The chain carries TRBV4-2 and TRBJ2-3; TRBD2 matches at 10 bases. CDR1 and CDR2 (germline): LGHNA, YNFKEQ. The CDR3 totals 12 residues. V dropped 4 bases and J dropped 12; count of bases not matched to a gene: 4. Here the CDR3 reads CASSLTSGDQYF. CDR3 bases: TGTGCCAGCAGCCTTACTAGCGGGGATCAGTATTTT.

The J gene is TRBJ2-7, the V gene TRBV12-5; possibly TRBD2 for D (6 bases). V was cut by 6 bases and J by 0 bases, with 9 bases left in between. The CDR3 consists of 13 residues. The germline V gene encodes CDR1 LGHNT and CDR2 FRNRAP. CDR3 loop: CASGVGSSYEQYF. CDR3 DNA sequence: TGTGCTAGTGGAGTCGGGAGCTCCTACGAGCAGTACTTC.

This chain uses TRBV27 with TRBJ2-3, with D tentatively TRBD1 (6 bases). The CDR3 has 15 amino acids. CDR1 and CDR2 from the germline V gene are MNHEY and SMNVEV (reference sequence). V gave up 3 bases and J gave up 2 bases, with 12 bases separating them. Here the CDR3 reads CASSFGTRPTDTQYF. In DNA, the CDR3 is TGTGCCAGCAGTTTCGGGACAAGACCCACAGATACGCAGTATTTT.

The chain is built from TRBV30 and TRBJ2-5; 7 nucleotides line up with TRBD2. Germline loops: CDR1 GTSNPN, CDR2 SVGIG (reference sequence). Unmatched junction bases numbered 10, after V lost 1 base and J lost 5 bases. The length of the CDR3 is 15 residues. CDR3 bases: TGTGCCTGGAGTGGAGGTGCGGGAGACGGGGAGACCCAGTACTTC. This sequence encodes CAWSGGAGDGETQYF.

The chain couples TRBV30 to TRBJ1-2; D perhaps matches TRBD1 (6 bases). CDR1 is GTSNPN and CDR2 is SVGIG in the germline V gene (reference sequence). Trimming stripped 0 bases from V and 7 bases from J, with 12 bases between. The CDR3 consists of 13 residues. CDR3 nucleotides: TGTGCCTGGAGTGTTCAGGGGATAAGTGGCTACACCTTC. Translating it yields CAWSVQGISGYTF.

The chain employs TRBV2 and TRBJ2-5; possible D gene TRBD2, 6 bases. The CDR3 length is 15 residues. The germline V and J ends were trimmed by 8 bases and 3 bases, with 19 bases remaining between them. Germline V gene lookup returns CDR1 SNHLY and CDR2 FYNNEI. CDR3 sequence: CASDSGEAIKETQYF. Here the CDR3 DNA reads TGTGCCAGCGATTCCGGGGAGGCCATAAAAGAGACCCAGTACTTC.

The CDR3: CASSSGTSGHSHEQFF. CDR3 nucleotides: TGTGCCAGCAGTTCAGGGACTAGCGGGCATTCGCATGAGCAGTTCTTC. The rearrangement uses TRBV27 and TRBJ2-1; 12 bases are a match to TRBD2. V shed 4 bases, J shed 8 bases, and the junction held 9 bases outside the gene matches. Germline lookup yields CDR1 MNHEY and CDR2 SMNVEV (reference sequence). The CDR3 is 16 amino acids.

V usage is TRBV4-1 and J usage is TRBJ1-2; 11 bases agree with TRBD1. CDR3 length equals 15 residues. The germline CDR1 and CDR2 sequences are MGHRA and YSYEKL. The ends lost 1 base at V and 8 bases at J; junction bases unmatched: 6. The CDR3 is CASSQGWTGGAGYTF. CDR3 DNA sequence: TGCGCCAGCAGCCAAGGGTGGACAGGGGGCGCCGGCTACACCTTC.

This clone was seen more than once but under ten times. The V call is TRBV4-2, the J call TRBJ2-7, with 11 bases matching TRBD2. Germline-derived CDR1 and CDR2 are LGHNA and YNFKEQ. The CDR3 runs 16 residues. Trimming cost V 1 base and J 6 bases; bases outside gene matches: 8. CDR3 protein: CASSQVEASGRPEQYF. The CDR3 region has the DNA TGTGCCAGCAGCCAAGTAGAAGCTAGCGGGAGGCCCGAGCAGTACTTC.

The DNA for the CDR3 is TGTGCCAGCAGCCCAGGACTAGGTCTGTACTTC. Protein: CASSPGLGLYF. The rearrangement joins TRBV6-5 to TRBJ2-7; 7 bases align to TRBD2. The CDR3 spans 11 residues. CDR1 is MNHEY, CDR2 SVGAGI, per germline. With V trimmed by 6 bases and J by 12 bases, 8 bases remained unmatched.

The V and J genes are TRBV7-2 and TRBJ1-3; D gene unclear. Trimming shortened V by 1 base and J by 8 bases, and 12 bases separated the two germline ends. CDR1 is SGHTA and CDR2 is FQGNSA in the germline V gene. The CDR3 runs to 14 residues. The CDR3 sequence: CASSLVLATDTIYF. CDR3 DNA sequence: TGTGCCAGCAGCTTAGTCCTAGCTACTGACACCATATATTTT.

This clone came up once. The chain joins TRBV7-2 to TRBJ2-1; TRBD2 might be the D (5 bases). Trimming left V 0 bases short and J 1 base short, with 10 bases between. Germline V gene lookup returns CDR1 SGHTA and CDR2 FQGNSA. CDR3 length: 16 residues. The CDR3 nucleotides are TGTGCCAGCAGCTTAGCCGGGATGGGGTCCTACAATGAGCAGTTCTTC. This codes for CASSLAGMGSYNEQFF.

CDR3 in DNA: TGTGCCAGTAGGTACACCGTTAACCAGCCCCAGCATTTT. Translation gives CASRYTVNQPQHF. The chain employs TRBV19 and TRBJ1-5; D remains ambiguous. The germline V gene has CDR1 LNHDA and CDR2 SQIVND (reference sequence). This CDR3 has 13 residues. Trimming took off 6 bases at V and 7 bases at J, with 13 bases between the two ends.